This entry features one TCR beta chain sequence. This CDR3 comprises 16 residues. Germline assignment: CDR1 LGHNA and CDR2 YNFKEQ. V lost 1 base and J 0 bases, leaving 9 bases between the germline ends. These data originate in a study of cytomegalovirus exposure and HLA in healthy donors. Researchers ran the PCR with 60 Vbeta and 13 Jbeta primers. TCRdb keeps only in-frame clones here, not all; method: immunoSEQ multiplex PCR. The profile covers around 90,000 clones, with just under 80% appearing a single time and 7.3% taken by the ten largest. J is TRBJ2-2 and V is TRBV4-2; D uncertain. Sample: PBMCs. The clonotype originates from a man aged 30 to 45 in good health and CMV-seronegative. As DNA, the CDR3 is TGTGCCAGCAGCCAAGGTCACAGCTCGAACACCGGGGAGCTGTTTTTT. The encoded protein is CASSQGHSSNTGELFF.